These 25 T cell receptor beta chains came from one sample sequenced in a study of blood T cell repertoires in COVID-19 (dated by TCRdb to 2018 to 2021). To prepare the library, the immunoSEQ multiplex PCR assay was applied. Sourced from immuneACCESS, this table was stored by TCRdb with only in-frame sequences that have V and J called. A share of the clones is absent; for the studies checked, an unresolved V gene accounts for under half, and the remainder has no known explanation. The table for this sample lists over 110,000 clones; 79% of them were counted only once. The ten largest account for around 3.3% of the sample. Sequencing was done on a sample of peripheral blood. These receptors all come from a man in his 60s with acute or convalescent COVID-19.

The chain links TRBV14 to TRBJ2-1; no reliable D call. Trimming stripped 0 bases from V and 0 bases from J, with 9 bases between. The CDR3 length is 16 residues. Germline V gene sequence: CDR1 SGHDN, CDR2 FVKESK. The chain's CDR3 is CASSQEVWSSYNEQFF. The DNA of the CDR3 is TGTGCCAGCAGCCAAGAAGTATGGAGCTCCTACAATGAGCAGTTCTTC. The complete variable domain, with remaining parts taken from reference TRBV14 and TRBJ2-1, reads EAGVTQFPSHSVIEKGQTVTLRCDPISGHDNLYWYRRVMGKEIKFLLHFVKESKQDESGMPNNRFLAERTGGTYSTLKVQPAELEDSGVYFCASSQEVWSSYNEQFFGPGTRLTVL.

The sample holds a few counts of this clone. The chain has TRBV18 and TRBJ1-2; a weak D match, TRBD1 (5 bases). The CDR3 sequence is 16 residues long. V was trimmed by 3 bases and J by 8 bases, leaving 22 bases between them. Per the germline V gene, CDR1 is KGHSH and CDR2 is LQKENI. The CDR3, as DNA: TGTGCCAGCTCACCTAACGAAAGAGGGGACTTTGGGGGCTACACCTTC. It encodes CASSPNERGDFGGYTF.

J is TRBJ2-3 and V is TRBV19, with D possibly TRBD2 on 5 matching bases. V was pared by 2 bases and J by 3 bases, with 18 bases between. Per the germline V gene, CDR1 is LNHDA and CDR2 is SQIVND (reference sequence). CDR3 length equals 17 residues. The CDR3 protein is CASSIKSRSGGTDTQYF. CDR3 sequence (DNA): TGTGCCAGTAGTATAAAGTCCCGGTCAGGAGGTACAGATACGCAGTATTTT. Drawing the rest from reference TRBV19 and TRBJ2-3, the complete variable domain is DGGITQSPKYLFRKEGQNVTLSCEQNLNHDAMYWYRQDPGQGLRLIYYSQIVNDFQKGDIAEGYSVSREKKESFPLTVTSAQKNPTAFYLCASSIKSRSGGTDTQYFGPGTRLTVL.

This clone was picked up one time. The rearrangement uses TRBV7-3 and TRBJ2-3; 7 bases fit TRBD1. This CDR3 contains 15 residues. With V trimmed by 1 base and J by 0 bases, 1 base remained unmatched. Per germline, CDR1 SGHTA and CDR2 FQGTGA. The DNA of the CDR3 is TGTGCCAGCAGCTTAATGGGACAGAGCACAGATACGCAGTATTTT. It codes for CASSLMGQSTDTQYF.

CDR3 DNA sequence: TGTGCCAGCTCACAGGACAGGTCCGAGCAGTACTTC. Translated: CASSQDRSEQYF. This sequence joins TRBV18 and TRBJ2-7; 7 nucleotides match TRBD1. The CDR3 is 12 residues long. The V segment lost 4 bases and the J segment 6 bases; nucleotides outside the gene matches: 3. Germline assignment: CDR1 KGHSH and CDR2 LQKENI.

This chain joins TRBV6-5 and TRBJ2-3; 7 nucleotides align to TRBD1. Germline V CDR1 and CDR2: MNHEY, SVGAGI. The CDR3 consists of 15 residues. The V segment lost 6 bases and the J segment 5 bases; nucleotides outside the gene matches: 11. In DNA form, the CDR3 reads TGTGCCAGCAGCCTCGACAGGGTACGGAAAGATACGCAGTATTTT. It yields the protein CASSLDRVRKDTQYF.

This sequence joins TRBV4-2 and TRBJ1-2, with a tentative D call TRBD1 (5 bases). This CDR3 contains 17 residues. The V gene's germline CDR1 is LGHNA and CDR2 YNFKEQ. V lost 4 bases, J lost 8 bases, and 26 bases lay in between. The CDR3 nucleotides are TGTGCCAGCAGCCCTTCTCCTACAGGTGCCCTTTTCGAGGGCTACACCTTC. Translated, it gives CASSPSPTGALFEGYTF.

The V gene is TRBV29-1, the J gene TRBJ1-2; the D gene is possibly TRBD1 (6 bases). CDR1 is SQVTM and CDR2 is ANQGSEA in the germline V gene. With 4 bases removed from V and 2 bases from J, the gap between germline ends came to 8 bases. This CDR3 spans 12 amino acids. The CDR3 spells CSVVDSNYGYTF. In DNA, the CDR3 is TGCAGCGTTGTGGACAGCAACTATGGCTACACCTTC.

This chain joins TRBV2 and TRBJ1-2; 8 nucleotides match TRBD1. CDR3 size: 14 residues. J gave up 3 bases and V 3 bases, and 3 bases lay outside the gene matches. Looked up from germline, CDR1 is SNHLY and CDR2 is FYNNEI. For the CDR3, the DNA is TGTGCCAGCAGTGAGACAGGGGTAGACTATGGCTACACCTTC. It yields the protein CASSETGVDYGYTF.

The chain uses TRBV14 and TRBJ2-3; D unresolved. V lost 3 bases to trimming and J lost 1 base, with 17 bases between them. The CDR3 loop spans 17 amino acids. Germline-derived CDR1 and CDR2 are SGHDN and FVKESK. CDR3 bases: TGTGCCAGCAGCCATCACCTCCGGGTCCGGGGCACAGATACGCAGTATTTT. It is translated as CASSHHLRVRGTDTQYF.

The chain recombines TRBV4-3 with TRBJ1-2, with D perhaps TRBD1 (5 bases). Germline-derived CDR1 and CDR2 are LGHNA and YSLEER. CDR3 length: 14 amino acids. V lost 0 bases and J lost 7, with 12 bases in between. CDR3 nucleotide sequence: TGCGCCAGCAGCCAAGACGGGGGGGTTGGTGGCTACACCTTC. Its protein product is CASSQDGGVGGYTF.

This rearrangement joins TRBV28 to TRBJ2-3, with D tentatively TRBD1 (6 bases). The CDR3 loop spans 14 amino acids. With 5 bases removed from V and 4 bases from J, the gap between germline ends came to 13 bases. Germline V lookup: CDR1 MDHEN, CDR2 SYDVKM. CDR3: CASSPGTFADTQYF. The CDR3 nucleotides read TGTGCCAGCAGTCCCGGGACATTTGCAGATACGCAGTATTTT.

The chain couples TRBV2 to TRBJ2-7; tentatively, D is TRBD1 (7 bases). The V end was cut by 3 bases, the J end by 5 bases, with 11 bases between. The CDR3 runs 13 residues. Germline values: CDR1 SNHLY, CDR2 FYNNEI. The CDR3 DNA follows: TGTGCCAGCAGTGACAGGGGGAGGCACGAGCAGTACTTC. Translation gives CASSDRGRHEQYF.

This chain connects TRBV7-2 to TRBJ2-5, with no clear D. CDR3 length equals 12 residues. The germline gives CDR1 SGHTA, CDR2 FQGNSA. V was shortened by 7 bases and J by 5 bases, with 11 bases between the two germline ends. This CDR3 is CASKLVGETQYF. The CDR3 bases are TGTGCCAGCAAGCTAGTGGGTGAGACCCAGTACTTC.

This clone was observed a handful of times. This chain uses TRBV14 with TRBJ2-7; TRBD2 matches at 13 bases. V dropped 2 bases and J dropped 7; count of bases not matched to a gene: 2. Germline V gives CDR1 SGHDN, CDR2 FVKESK. There are 14 residues in the CDR3. CDR3 DNA: TGTGCCAGCAGCCAAACTAGCGGGAGGGGAGAGCAGTACTTC. As protein: CASSQTSGRGEQYF.

The rearrangement uses TRBV19 and TRBJ2-7; 9 bases are a match to TRBD1. CDR3 length: 14 residues. Looked up from germline, CDR1 is LNHDA and CDR2 is SQIVND (reference sequence). V shed 8 bases, J shed 4 bases, and the junction held 9 bases outside the gene matches. The DNA for the CDR3 is TGTGCCAGTGCTCCGACAGGGGGTATTTACGAGCAGTACTTC. Translation: CASAPTGGIYEQYF.

The chain has TRBV18 and TRBJ1-6; D is perhaps TRBD1 (5 bases). This CDR3 has 15 amino acids. Germline loops: CDR1 KGHSH, CDR2 LQKENI. V was trimmed by 6 bases and J by 6 bases, leaving 15 bases between them. The CDR3: CASSMLQGGNSPLHF. The CDR3 region has the DNA TGTGCCAGCTCTATGTTGCAGGGCGGTAATTCACCCCTCCACTTT.

This clone was detected only a few times. The chain recombines TRBV28 with TRBJ1-2, with 10 bases aligning to TRBD1. Germline-derived CDR1 and CDR2 are MDHEN and SYDVKM. V trimming: 2 bases; J trimming: 8 bases; junction bases outside the gene matches: 8. CDR3 length: 15 amino acids. The CDR3 spells CASSLGRQGARGYTF. The CDR3 DNA is TGTGCCAGCAGTTTAGGGAGACAGGGGGCCCGCGGCTACACCTTC.

The chain uses TRBV28 and TRBJ1-5; TRBD1 agrees at 7 bases. CDR1 and CDR2 (germline): MDHEN, SYDVKM. This CDR3 is built from 15 residues. Trimming cost V 6 bases and J 4 bases; bases outside gene matches: 9. The CDR3: CASRPSGTANQPQHF. The CDR3 DNA reads TGTGCCAGCAGACCATCCGGGACAGCAAATCAGCCCCAGCATTTT.

The gene calls are TRBV7-3 and TRBJ1-3; the D gene is possibly TRBD1 (5 bases). CDR1 and CDR2 (germline): SGHTA, FQGTGA. CDR3 length: 13 amino acids. V was shortened by 5 bases and J by 2 bases, with 7 bases between the two germline ends. The CDR3 DNA reads TGTGCCAGCAGCGCGACAGCTGGAAACACCATATATTTT. Protein product: CASSATAGNTIYF.

This clone was seen only once. The chain carries TRBV28 and TRBJ1-2; unclear D gene. The CDR3 extends over 13 amino acids. V was cut by 6 bases and J by 4 bases, with 12 bases left in between. Germline values: CDR1 MDHEN, CDR2 SYDVKM. CDR3 residues: CASSQQLIYGYTF. Here the CDR3 DNA reads TGTGCCAGCAGCCAACAGCTTATCTATGGCTACACCTTC.

This rearrangement joins TRBV5-6 to TRBJ1-3; possibly TRBD1 for D (5 bases). V dropped 0 bases and J dropped 2 bases, with 9 bases sitting between them. The length of the CDR3 is 15 residues. Germline loops: CDR1 SGHDT, CDR2 YYEEEE. The DNA for the CDR3 is TGTGCCAGCAGCTTGGCGGGGGAGACTGGAAACACCATATATTTT. It encodes CASSLAGETGNTIYF.

This rearrangement joins TRBV9 to TRBJ1-1, with 8 positions matching TRBD1. This CDR3 has 15 residues. The junction had 3 bases not matched to a gene; V was cut back by 0 bases and J by 2 bases. Looked up from germline, CDR1 is SGDLS and CDR2 is YYNGEE. The CDR3 nucleotides are TGTGCCAGCAGCGTAGGGACAGGGACCAACACTGAAGCTTTCTTT. Amino acid sequence: CASSVGTGTNTEAFF.

This clone was seen ten or more times. V is TRBV7-9 and J is TRBJ1-2, with D maybe TRBD1 (6 bases). Trimming removed 3 bases at V and 3 bases at J, with 11 bases between. Germline CDR1 SEHNR, CDR2 FQNEAQ (reference sequence). The CDR3 runs 14 residues. The CDR3 DNA reads TGTGCCAGCAGCTTGGGAACAGGGTACTATGGCTACACCTTC. This translates into CASSLGTGYYGYTF.

In this sample, this clone turned up once. The chain recombines TRBV14 with TRBJ1-3, with D uncertain. The V and J ends lost 0 bases and 0 bases respectively, with 3 bases between them. CDR3 length: 14 amino acids. Germline CDR1 SGHDN, CDR2 FVKESK. The CDR3 sequence: CASSQDSSGNTIYF. CDR3 nucleotides: TGTGCCAGCAGCCAAGACAGCTCTGGAAACACCATATATTTT.